This T cell receptor (beta chain) was observed in a study of T cell repertoires in ileal Crohn's disease. Whole-study context: Median disease duration was about 8.2 years; 35% smoked at surgery.

On this clone itself: Its antigen remains unidentified.

Sequencing was performed with immunoSEQ multiplex PCR; in TCRdb, only in-frame clones are kept and a portion is missing. The data show about 11,000 clones, 80% to 90% seen once. Time point here: neoterminal ileum biopsy at postoperative endoscopy, about 6 months after surgery. Study-level findings and limits: Sorted CD8 T cells held more high-frequency clones than CD4. Every patient over 26.8% clonality showed endoscopic recurrence. Postoperative endoscopy occurred within one year, median approximately 6.8 months.

This clonotype originated in an adult with Crohn's disease. Source material: ileal tissue.

For the CDR3, the DNA is TGCGCCAGCTCGGGACTAGCGGACCAAGAGACCCAGTACTTC. Translated, it gives CASSGLADQETQYF. J is TRBJ2-5 and V is TRBV10-2; 11 bases match TRBD2. The CDR3 length is 14 residues. CDR1 is WSHSY, CDR2 SAAADI, per germline. V lost 8 bases, J lost 0 bases, and 2 bases stayed unmatched.